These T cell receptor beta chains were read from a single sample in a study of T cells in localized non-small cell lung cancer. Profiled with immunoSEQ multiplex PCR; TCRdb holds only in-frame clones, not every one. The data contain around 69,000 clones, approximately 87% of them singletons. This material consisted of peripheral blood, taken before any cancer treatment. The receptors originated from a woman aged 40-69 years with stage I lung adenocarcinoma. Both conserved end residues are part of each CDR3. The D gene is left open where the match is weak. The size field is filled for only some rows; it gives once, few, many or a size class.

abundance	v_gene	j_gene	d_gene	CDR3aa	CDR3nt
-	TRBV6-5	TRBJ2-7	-	CASRLSIDYEQYF	TGTGCCAGCAGATTAAGCATAGACTACGAGCAGTACTTC
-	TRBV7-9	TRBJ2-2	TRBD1	CASSPWDRGNTGELFF	TGTGCCAGCAGCCCCTGGGACAGGGGCAACACCGGGGAGCTGTTTTTT
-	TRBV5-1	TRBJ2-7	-	CASSLGGGGAEQYF	TGCGCCAGCAGCTTAGGAGGCGGAGGGGCGGAGCAGTACTTC
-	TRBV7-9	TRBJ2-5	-	CASSFQETQYF	TGTGCCAGCAGCTTCCAAGAGACCCAGTACTTC
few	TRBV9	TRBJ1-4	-	CASSVGGAYNEKLFF	TGTGCCAGCAGCGTAGGCGGGGCCTATAATGAAAAACTGTTTTTT
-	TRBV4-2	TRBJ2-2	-	CASSQTVGITGELFF	TGTGCCAGCAGCCAAACTGTAGGTATAACCGGGGAGCTGTTTTTT
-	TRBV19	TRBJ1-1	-	CASSTGHSNTEAFF	TGTGCCAGTAGTACGGGACATTCGAACACTGAAGCTTTCTTT
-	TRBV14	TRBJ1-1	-	CASSPGTVEAFF	TGTGCCAGCAGCCCGGGGACCGTTGAAGCTTTCTTT
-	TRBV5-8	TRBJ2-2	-	CASSRGGSGQNTGELFF	TGTGCCAGCAGCCGGGGCGGATCGGGACAAAACACCGGGGAGCTGTTTTTT
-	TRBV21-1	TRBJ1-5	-	CASSPRKIQPQHF	TGTGCCAGCAGCCCGAGGAAGATTCAGCCCCAGCATTTT
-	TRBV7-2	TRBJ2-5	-	CASSLSHLKETQYF	TGTGCCAGCAGCTTATCGCACCTAAAAGAGACCCAGTACTTC
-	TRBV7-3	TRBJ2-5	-	CASSNPPQETQYF	TGTGCCAGCAGCAATCCCCCCCAAGAGACCCAGTACTTC
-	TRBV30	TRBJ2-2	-	CAWSVSFPTGELFF	TGTGCCTGGAGTGTGAGCTTTCCTACCGGGGAGCTGTTTTTT
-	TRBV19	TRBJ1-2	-	CASSSRSGYTF	TGTGCCAGTAGTTCCCGGAGCGGCTACACCTTC